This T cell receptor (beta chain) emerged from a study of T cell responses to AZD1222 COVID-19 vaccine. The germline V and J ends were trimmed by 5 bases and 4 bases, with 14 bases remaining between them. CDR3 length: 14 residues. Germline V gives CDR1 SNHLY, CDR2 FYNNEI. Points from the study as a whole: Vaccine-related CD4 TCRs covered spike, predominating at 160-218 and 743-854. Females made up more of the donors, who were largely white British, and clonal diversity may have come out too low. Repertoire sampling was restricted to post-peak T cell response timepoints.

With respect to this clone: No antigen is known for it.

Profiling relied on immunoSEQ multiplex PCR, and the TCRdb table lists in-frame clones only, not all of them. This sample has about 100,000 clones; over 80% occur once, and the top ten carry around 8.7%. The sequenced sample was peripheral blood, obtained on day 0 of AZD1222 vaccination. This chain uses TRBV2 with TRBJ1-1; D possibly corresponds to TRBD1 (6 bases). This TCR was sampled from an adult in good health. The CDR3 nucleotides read TGTGCCAGCAGTTACAGGGAGGGAAGCACTGAAGCTTTCTTT. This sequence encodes CASSYREGSTEAFF. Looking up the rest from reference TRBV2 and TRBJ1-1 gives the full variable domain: EPEVTQTPSHQVTQMGQEVILRCVPISNHLYFYWYRQILGQKVEFLVSFYNNEISEKSEIFDDQFSVERPDGSNFTLKIRSTKLEDSAMYFCASSYREGSTEAFFGQGTRLTVV.